This T cell receptor beta chain was profiled in a study of tumor-infiltrating lymphocytes in glioblastoma multiforme. Study-level results: Only one glioblastoma patient had TCR and mutation analysis. Functional subtype sorting of these T cells was not performed.

This clonotype came up once. The antigen is not known. The junction differs from germline at one of its ends, possibly a read error. Germline CDR1 and CDR2: SGHNT and YYREEE (reference sequence). The CDR3 has 15 amino acids. TCR beta libraries were built from RNA through three nested multiplex PCR rounds using modified ARM-PCR. TCRB-specific cDNA synthesis used approximately 0.5 ug of total RNA. These TCRB libraries lack any described unique molecular identifiers. TCRdb used MiXCR to reprocess the multiplex PCR reads, holding one entry per CDR3 protein. This sample carries around 30,000 distinct CDR3 sequences, under 70% of them seen once, and the ten largest clones take 33%.

This TCR was sampled from a male donor with glioblastoma. The material sequenced was brain tumor tissue. The chain couples TRBV5-4 to TRBJ2-5; perhaps D is TRBD1 or TRBD2 (5 bases each). CDR3 DNA: TGTGCCAACAGCTATGCCCTGGGGACCCAAGAGACCCAGTACTTC. Translating it yields CANSYALGTQETQYF.